Presented here are 13 T cell receptor beta chains from one specimen sequenced in a study of shared clonotypes between healthy human individuals. The data were produced by immunoSEQ multiplex PCR, yet TCRdb's version contains in-frame clones alone and is incomplete. The sample lists about 2 million clones, roughly 94% occurring once. What was sequenced was naive CD4+ T cells sorted from blood. Indicated subset: CD45RA+ positively selected. Receptors originate from a young man in good health.

This chain links TRBV9 with TRBJ2-3; D is unclear. This CDR3 is 15 amino acids long. CDR1 and CDR2 (germline): SGDLS, YYNGEE. Trimming shortened V by 4 bases and J by 0 bases, and 12 bases separated the two germline ends. The CDR3 here is CASSPPPTSTDTQYF. The CDR3 DNA sequence: TGTGCCAGCAGCCCCCCACCGACTAGCACAGATACGCAGTATTTT.

This chain links TRBV9 with TRBJ2-1; 13 bases are shared with TRBD2. Looked up from germline, CDR1 is SGDLS and CDR2 is YYNGEE. V lost 0 bases and J lost 1; bases outside the gene matches: 7. This CDR3 has 19 residues. In DNA form, the CDR3 reads TGTGCCAGCAGCGTAGCCCCCGTGGGACTAGCGGGGTCCTACAATGAGCAGTTCTTC. Protein: CASSVAPVGLAGSYNEQFF.

The chain is built from TRBV18 and TRBJ2-1; D is perhaps TRBD1 (5 bases). Per germline, CDR1 KGHSH and CDR2 LQKENI. The CDR3 loop spans 14 amino acids. The V and J ends lost 8 bases and 5 bases respectively, with 16 bases between them. The CDR3 DNA reads TGTGCCAGCCTCGAAGGGGTCTACGACAATGAGCAGTTCTTC. Its protein product is CASLEGVYDNEQFF.

V usage is TRBV5-6 and J usage is TRBJ1-2, with TRBD1 identical over 9 bases. V trimming: 3 bases; J trimming: 5 bases; junction bases outside the gene matches: 5. Germline V gene sequence: CDR1 SGHDT, CDR2 YYEEEE. This CDR3 is built from 14 residues. The CDR3 reads CASSSVTGGYGYTF. The CDR3 nucleotides are TGTGCCAGCAGCTCAGTGACAGGGGGTTATGGCTACACCTTC.

The V and J genes are TRBV18 and TRBJ2-7; D remains ambiguous. The CDR3 has 13 residues. Trimming took 3 bases from V and 3 from J, leaving 9 bases between them. Germline loops: CDR1 KGHSH, CDR2 LQKENI. For the CDR3, the DNA is TGTGCCAGCTCACCGGAACCATACTACGAGCAGTACTTC. Translated, it gives CASSPEPYYEQYF. Full variable domain (rest looked up from reference TRBV18 and TRBJ2-7): NAGVMQNPRHLVRRRGQEARLRCSPMKGHSHVYWYRQLPEEGLKFMVYLQKENIIDESGMPKERFSAEFPKEGPSILRIQQVVRGDSAAYFCASSPEPYYEQYFGPGTRLTVT.

The chain combines TRBV11-3 with TRBJ2-7; a weak D match, TRBD2 (6 bases). Trimming cost V 5 bases and J 5 bases, with 13 bases left between them. The CDR3 consists of 13 residues. CDR1 SGHNT and CDR2 YENEEA come from the germline V gene. CDR3 bases: TGTGCCAGCAGCGAGTTGGCGGGGAACGAGCAGTACTTC. Residues: CASSELAGNEQYF.

This clone has only one observation. The V call is TRBV19, the J call TRBJ2-3; D possibly corresponds to TRBD2 (5 bases). The CDR3 spans 14 residues. Trimming stripped 5 bases from V and 3 bases from J, with 12 bases between. Germline values: CDR1 LNHDA, CDR2 SQIVND (reference sequence). CDR3 in DNA: TGTGCCAGTAGTTTAGGGAGATCAACAGATACGCAGTATTTT. Its protein is CASSLGRSTDTQYF.

The V and J genes are TRBV6-1 and TRBJ1-6; no definite D call. There are 15 residues in the CDR3. Germline values: CDR1 MNHNS, CDR2 SASEGT. Between the trimmed V and J ends, which lost 4 bases and 10 bases, there was a span of 17 bases. The CDR3 coding sequence is TGTGCCAGCAGTGGCCCCCTTGAAGGTGGCTCACCCCTCCACTTT. Translation: CASSGPLEGGSPLHF.

For the CDR3, the DNA is TGTGCCATCAAGCCAGGGGGGGACGAGCAGTACTTC. It codes for CAIKPGGDEQYF. V gene TRBV10-3 combines with J gene TRBJ2-7; D may be TRBD1 or TRBD2 (7 bases each). Trimming took 7 bases from V and 5 from J, leaving 12 bases between them. The CDR3 covers 12 residues. Germline V CDR1 and CDR2: ENHRY, SYGVKD.

This chain links TRBV5-1 with TRBJ2-3; 14 bases fit TRBD2. The CDR3 covers 17 residues. Unmatched junction bases numbered 5, after V lost 5 bases and J lost 0 bases. Per the germline V gene, CDR1 is SGHRS and CDR2 is YFSETQ. CDR3: CASSWTSGRTSTDTQYF. CDR3 DNA sequence: TGCGCCAGCAGTTGGACTAGCGGGAGGACCAGCACAGATACGCAGTATTTT.

This clone was detected once. V gene TRBV19 combines with J gene TRBJ2-3; 12 positions agree with TRBD2. The CDR3 totals 18 residues. Germline trimming cut 3 bases from V and 4 bases from J; bases unmatched to any gene: 11. Germline V lookup: CDR1 LNHDA, CDR2 SQIVND (reference sequence). CDR3 coding DNA: TGTGCCAGTAGTATTTTGGCTAGCGGGAGGGTACGACCAGATACGCAGTATTTT. This encodes CASSILASGRVRPDTQYF.

The V and J genes are TRBV5-1 and TRBJ2-1, with TRBD2 matching 9 bases. This CDR3 is built from 16 residues. After removal of 4 bases from V and 5 bases from J, the junction contained 10 bases not matched to a gene. Germline V CDR1 and CDR2: SGHRS, YFSETQ. Written as DNA, the CDR3 is TGCGCCAGCAGCCAAACACCGGGACTAGCTAACAATGAGCAGTTCTTC. As protein: CASSQTPGLANNEQFF.

The rearrangement links TRBV10-2 to TRBJ2-5; D is perhaps TRBD2 (5 bases). CDR1 and CDR2 from the germline V gene are WSHSY and SAAADI. The CDR3 is 12 residues long. Trimming took off 6 bases at V and 1 base at J, with 6 bases between the two ends. CDR3 bases: TGCGCCAGCAGCCGGGGCCAAGAGACCCAGTACTTC. This translates into CASSRGQETQYF.